The clone carrying this T cell receptor (beta chain) was found a few times. Produced via immunoSEQ multiplex PCR; TCRdb's table is partial and in-frame only. The sample lists about 360,000 clones, more than 60% occurring once. Trimming took off 5 bases at V and 1 base at J, with 11 bases between the two ends. CDR1 is SEHNR, CDR2 FQNEAQ, per germline (reference sequence). The CDR3 is 14 amino acids. The data were taken from a study of shared clonotypes between healthy human individuals. Sequencing was carried out using memory CD4+ T cells sorted from blood. Stated subset: CD45RA-negative fraction. The clonotype originates from a man aged 25 to 40 in good health. V and J are TRBV7-9 and TRBJ1-2; no definite D call. CDR3 bases: TGTGCCAGCAGCCCGGCGGGAGGTAACTATGGCTACACCTTC. It yields the protein CASSPAGGNYGYTF.